The entry that follows covers one T cell receptor (beta chain) sequence. Researchers ran the PCR with 60 Vbeta and 13 Jbeta primers. Assay: immunoSEQ multiplex PCR; the TCRdb copy retains only in-frame clones and omits some. The sample carries about 120,000 clones, 70% to 80% recorded once. The data belong to a study of cytomegalovirus exposure and HLA in healthy donors. The CDR3 is 15 residues long. Germline CDR1 and CDR2: MNHNY and SVGAGI (reference sequence). V was clipped by 9 bases and J by 3 bases; unmatched bases: 8. Specimen: PBMCs. The receptor was derived from a human donor in good health. The J gene is TRBJ1-2, the V gene TRBV6-6; TRBD1 matches 12 bases. CDR3 in amino acids: CASSGTGGQDYGYTF. The CDR3 nucleotides are TGTGCCAGTTCCGGGACAGGGGGCCAGGACTATGGCTACACCTTC.